These T cell receptor beta chains were read from a single sample in a study of OX40 agonist ivuxolimab in advanced cancers. Method: immunoSEQ multiplex PCR; TCRdb's copy keeps in-frame clones and lacks some. This sample has about 81,000 clones; approximately 94% occur once, and the top ten carry over 11%. The sequencing used CD4+ or CD8+ T cells sorted from blood, collected in a trial of the OX40 agonist ivuxolimab. These TCRs come from an adult with an advanced solid tumor such as melanoma, head and neck, liver or kidney cancer. The CDR3 runs from the conserved cysteine through the conserved F or W. The D gene is left open where the match is weak. Clone size is shown for a subset of rows, as once, few, many or a class of expanded clone.

>TRBD2|TRBV4-2|TRBJ2-1|.
CASSQDRGTNNEQFF
TGTGCCAGCAGCCAAGATCGGGGGACTAACAATGAGCAGTTCTTC
>.|TRBV19|TRBJ1-5|.
CASRAQGLSNQPQHF
TGTGCCAGTAGAGCACAGGGACTCAGCAATCAGCCCCAGCATTTT
>.|TRBV4-2|TRBJ1-5|.
CASSHGTALEPQHF
TGTGCCAGCAGCCACGGGACCGCCCTTGAGCCCCAGCATTTT
>.|TRBV12-1|TRBJ1-1|.
CASSHRQVPWDTEAFF
TGTGCCAGCAGTCATCGACAGGTCCCTTGGGACACTGAAGCTTTCTTT
>.|TRBV4-2|TRBJ1-5|.
CASSQEVGDNQPQHF
TGTGCCAGCAGCCAAGAGGTAGGGGACAATCAGCCCCAGCATTTT
>.|TRBV27|TRBJ1-2|few
CASSLSLGARDYTF
TGTGCCAGCAGTTTATCCCTCGGGGCCCGGGACTACACCTTC
>.|TRBV6-5|TRBJ2-7|.
CASRRGYEQYF
TGTGCCAGCAGGAGGGGGTACGAGCAGTACTTC
>TRBD2|TRBV4-3|TRBJ2-1|.
CASSQALAGGEDNEQFF
TGCGCCAGCAGCCAAGCCCTCGCGGGGGGGGAAGACAATGAGCAGTTCTTC
>.|TRBV19|TRBJ2-7|.
CASSSAGPYEQYF
TGTGCCAGTAGTAGCGCGGGGCCCTACGAGCAGTACTTC
>.|TRBV6-1|TRBJ2-6|.
CASSERGDFRWANVLTF
TGTGCCAGCAGTGAGAGGGGGGACTTCCGCTGGGCCAACGTCCTGACTTTC
>TRBD1|TRBV15|TRBJ1-6|.
CATSPQPTGLSPLHF
TGTGCCACCAGCCCACAGCCGACAGGGCTTTCACCCCTCCACTTT
>.|TRBV20-1|TRBJ2-1|.
CSAEPDNEQFF
TGCAGTGCGGAACCTGACAATGAGCAGTTCTTC
>TRBD1|TRBV27|TRBJ1-1|.
CASSLWFGARGGPFTEAFF
TGTGCCAGCAGTTTGTGGTTCGGAGCGAGAGGGGGCCCTTTCACTGAAGCTTTCTTT
>.|TRBV4-2|TRBJ2-1|.
CASAKDRSSYNEQFF
TGTGCCTCGGCTAAAGACAGGAGCTCCTACAATGAGCAGTTCTTC
>TRBD1|TRBV27|TRBJ2-7|.
CASRHRGGNSYEQYF
TGTGCCAGCAGACACAGGGGCGGTAACTCCTACGAGCAGTACTTC
>.|TRBV29-1|TRBJ2-6|.
CSVISGANVLTF
TGCAGCGTTATCTCTGGGGCCAACGTCCTGACTTTC
>.|TRBV25-1|TRBJ1-5|.
CASSEIGNQPQHF
TGTGCCAGCAGTGAGATCGGCAATCAGCCCCAGCATTTT
>.|TRBV6-5|TRBJ1-2|.
CASSYSAGGTGGYTF
TGTGCCAGCAGTTACTCGGCGGGGGGCACGGGAGGCTACACCTTC
>.|TRBV11-2|TRBJ2-7|once
CASSFPDRPHEQYF
TGTGCCAGCAGCTTCCCAGACAGGCCCCACGAGCAGTACTTC
>.|TRBV12-2|TRBJ1-2|.
CASRLAPDSLTYGYTF
TGTGCAAGTCGCTTAGCTCCGGACAGCTTAACCTATGGCTACACCTTC
>.|TRBV6-1|TRBJ2-7|.
CASRAGQNYEQYF
TGTGCCAGCAGGGCGGGACAGAACTACGAGCAGTACTTC
>.|TRBV27|TRBJ1-5|.
CASSSQVSNQPQHF
TGTGCCAGCAGTTCCCAGGTTAGCAATCAGCCCCAGCATTTT
>.|TRBV11-2|TRBJ2-7|once
CASSLDLGPAYEQYF
TGTGCCAGCAGCTTAGATCTTGGCCCTGCCTACGAGCAGTACTTC
>.|TRBV27|TRBJ1-1|.
CASRTTVPPASLNTEAFF
TGTGCCAGCAGAACAACGGTCCCTCCCGCTTCCCTGAACACTGAAGCTTTCTTT